These 32 T cell receptor beta chains share one sample of origin, sequenced in a study of T cell repertoires in cytomegalovirus infection. Their cognate antigens are unknown. TCRdb reanalysed the reads using MiXCR and keeps one entry per CDR3 protein. The table shows roughly 990,000 distinct CDR3 sequences, with around 30% occurring only once. This specimen was cultured CD8+ T cells from PBMCs, taken from culture after CMV antigen stimulation. These receptors were taken from a human donor in good health (CMV status not recorded). Some clones in this sample may be carry-over from other donors' samples.

V usage is TRBV6-8 and J usage is TRBJ2-1; 7 bases map to TRBD1. The ends lost 0 bases at V and 8 bases at J; junction bases unmatched: 4. The CDR3 covers 14 residues. Germline CDR1 is MNHGY and CDR2 is SAAAGT. The CDR3 protein is CASSYSGTVYEQFF. CDR3 DNA sequence: TGTGCCAGCAGTTACTCGGGGACAGTGTATGAGCAGTTCTTC.

The rearrangement links TRBV6-6 to TRBJ2-3; perhaps TRBD2 as D (7 bases). Germline V gives CDR1 MNHNY, CDR2 SVGAGI (reference sequence). The V end lost 0 bases, the J end lost 5 bases, and 12 bases lay between the germline ends. The CDR3 loop spans 15 amino acids. Here the CDR3 reads CASSYSRGAVDTQYF. The CDR3 DNA is TGTGCCAGCAGTTACTCACGGGGGGCGGTAGATACGCAGTATTTT.

V is TRBV4-1 and J is TRBJ1-1; 7 positions agree with TRBD1. This CDR3 is 15 amino acids long. The germline V gene encodes CDR1 MGHRA and CDR2 YSYEKL. V lost 1 base and J lost 5; bases outside the gene matches: 7. The CDR3 nucleotides are TGCGCCAGCAGCCAAGTTTACGACAGGGCGACTGAAGCTTTCTTT. Its translation is CASSQVYDRATEAFF.

CDR3 sequence: CASSFIGPQQFF. The DNA for the CDR3 is TGTGCCAGCAGCTTTATAGGACCACAGCAGTTCTTC. V usage is TRBV7-9 and J usage is TRBJ2-1; D is unclear. This CDR3 has 12 amino acids. Deletions cut 3 bases from V and 11 bases from J, with 11 bases between. Germline V CDR1 and CDR2: SEHNR, FQNEAQ (reference sequence).

In its sample, this clonotype was seen many times. The CDR3 protein is CASSLVGESIDEQYF. CDR3 in DNA: TGTGCCAGCAGCTTAGTGGGGGAGAGTATTGACGAGCAGTACTTC. The chain couples TRBV7-6 to TRBJ2-7; D is possibly TRBD1 or TRBD2 (5 bases each). CDR3 length: 15 residues. Trimming removed 1 base at V and 5 bases at J, with 15 bases between. Germline values: CDR1 SGHVS, CDR2 FNYEAQ.

This clonotype was seen many times. The chain couples TRBV7-6 to TRBJ2-3; 8 nucleotides match TRBD2. The CDR3 has 15 residues. V lost 4 bases, J lost 2 bases, and 5 bases stayed unmatched. Germline V gene lookup returns CDR1 SGHVS and CDR2 FNYEAQ. CDR3 residues: CASSSLAGITDTQYF. CDR3 coding DNA: TGTGCCAGCAGCTCCTTAGCGGGGATCACAGATACGCAGTATTTT.

This clonotype was observed a few times. This chain links TRBV10-3 with TRBJ1-1, with D possibly TRBD1 on 6 matching bases. The germline CDR1 and CDR2 sequences are ENHRY and SYGVKD. V was trimmed by 3 bases and J by 5 bases, leaving 10 bases between them. This CDR3 has 13 residues. CDR3 bases: TGTGCCATCAGTGATCCAGGGGTTACTGAAGCTTTCTTT. Its protein is CAISDPGVTEAFF.

This clonotype turned up a few times. The J gene is TRBJ2-1, the V gene TRBV7-9; 8 bases fit TRBD1. J was trimmed by 1 base and V by 4 bases; bases with no gene match: 9. The germline V gene has CDR1 SEHNR and CDR2 FQNEAQ (reference sequence). The CDR3 runs 17 residues. The CDR3 coding sequence is TGTGCCAGCAGCTCCGATCGACAGGGGAGGTCCTACAATGAGCAGTTCTTC. Protein: CASSSDRQGRSYNEQFF. Combining the CDR3 with reference TRBV7-9 and TRBJ2-1 gives the whole variable domain DTGVSQNPRHKITKRGQNVTFRCDPISEHNRLYWYRQTLGQGPEFLTYFQNEAQLEKSRLLSDRFSAERPKGSFSTLEIQRTEQGDSAMYLCASSSDRQGRSYNEQFFGPGTRLTVL.

This clonotype occurred a few times. This chain uses TRBV7-9 with TRBJ1-6; 7 positions match TRBD1. This CDR3 is built from 14 residues. The germline V gene has CDR1 SEHNR and CDR2 FQNEAQ (reference sequence). Trimming at V came to 6 bases and at J to 5 bases, leaving 4 bases not matched to a gene. The CDR3 spells CASRLTGNNSPLHF. The CDR3 nucleotides read TGTGCCAGCAGGCTGACAGGGAATAATTCACCCCTCCACTTT.

This rearrangement joins TRBV7-9 to TRBJ2-7; D may be TRBD1 (5 bases). Germline assignment: CDR1 SEHNR and CDR2 FQNEAQ (reference sequence). The CDR3 consists of 13 residues. The ends were cut back, 2 bases at V and 3 bases at J, with 8 bases in the middle. The CDR3 region is CASSLQTVYEQYF. CDR3 coding DNA: TGTGCCAGCAGCTTACAGACAGTCTACGAGCAGTACTTC.

The chain recombines TRBV2 with TRBJ2-5, with 12 bases aligning to TRBD1. Per germline, CDR1 SNHLY and CDR2 FYNNEI. The CDR3 runs to 15 residues. J was trimmed by 4 bases and V by 3 bases; bases with no gene match: 3. DNA for the CDR3: TGTGCCAGCAGTGAGGCGGGACAGGGGGCAGAGACCCAGTACTTC. It translates to CASSEAGQGAETQYF.

The chain joins TRBV19 to TRBJ2-1; 13 bases fit TRBD2. The CDR3 runs 16 residues. Losses at the gene ends were 6 bases for V and 1 base for J; bases not matched to a gene: 3. Germline-derived CDR1 and CDR2 are LNHDA and SQIVND (reference sequence). CDR3 amino acids: CASRTSGGASYNEQFF. The CDR3 nucleotides read TGTGCCAGTAGAACTAGCGGGGGGGCTTCCTACAATGAGCAGTTCTTC.

This rearrangement joins TRBV14 to TRBJ2-6; no clear D gene. From germline, CDR1 is SGHDN and CDR2 FVKESK. There are 18 residues in the CDR3. Trimming shortened V by 1 base and J by 0 bases, and 13 bases separated the two germline ends. CDR3 region: CASSQVVTTPSGANVLTF. Here the CDR3 DNA reads TGTGCCAGCAGCCAAGTGGTGACAACCCCCTCTGGGGCCAACGTCCTGACTTTC. Combining the CDR3 with reference TRBV14 and TRBJ2-6 gives the whole variable domain EAGVTQFPSHSVIEKGQTVTLRCDPISGHDNLYWYRRVMGKEIKFLLHFVKESKQDESGMPNNRFLAERTGGTYSTLKVQPAELEDSGVYFCASSQVVTTPSGANVLTFGAGSRLTVL.

The genes are TRBV6-5 and TRBJ2-3; D call uncertain. Trimming took 2 bases from V and 2 from J, leaving 8 bases between them. The CDR3 runs to 14 residues. Germline V gene sequence: CDR1 MNHEY, CDR2 SVGAGI. CDR3 coding DNA: TGTGCCAGCAGTTACGTAGAAGCCACAGATACGCAGTATTTT. It encodes CASSYVEATDTQYF.

This clonotype was seen only a few times. This chain joins TRBV19 and TRBJ2-5; TRBD1 is a possible D gene (5 bases). This CDR3 comprises 14 residues. Germline V gives CDR1 LNHDA, CDR2 SQIVND (reference sequence). V was shortened by 1 base and J by 5 bases, with 11 bases between the two germline ends. The DNA for the CDR3 is TGTGCCAGTAGTATAGCCGACTCAGGGGAGACCCAGTACTTC. Residues: CASSIADSGETQYF.

The chain links TRBV27 to TRBJ2-1; 7 positions match TRBD2. Germline CDR1 is MNHEY and CDR2 is SMNVEV (reference sequence). The CDR3 has 15 amino acids. V was clipped by 5 bases and J by 4 bases; unmatched bases: 8. CDR3 nucleotides: TGTGCCAGCAGTATCGTGGGGGGGTTTTACAATGAGCAGTTCTTC. It specifies CASSIVGGFYNEQFF.

This clonotype appeared a few times. CDR3 in DNA: TGTGCCAGCAGTGAAGCGCGTCCGAATAATGAAAAACTGTTTTTT. Translated: CASSEARPNNEKLFF. The rearrangement links TRBV6-1 to TRBJ1-4, with D unclear. V lost 0 bases, J lost 4 bases, and 9 bases lay in between. Germline assignment: CDR1 MNHNS and CDR2 SASEGT. The CDR3 consists of 15 residues.

This chain links TRBV12-3 or TRBV12-4 with TRBJ1-5; D gene ambiguous. Trimming took 6 bases from V and 9 from J, leaving 15 bases between them. The CDR3 is made up of 13 amino acids. The CDR3 loop reads CASSPGRPWPQHF. DNA for the CDR3: TGTGCCAGCAGCCCCGGCAGGCCATGGCCCCAGCATTTT.

The rearrangement uses TRBV6-6 and TRBJ1-1; tentatively, D is TRBD1 (5 bases). Trimming removed 2 bases at V and 1 base at J, with 17 bases between. Looked up from germline, CDR1 is MNHNY and CDR2 is SVGAGI (reference sequence). There are 17 residues in the CDR3. CDR3 DNA: TGTGCCAGCAGTTACACAAAACCAGGGAGGCGGAACACTGAAGCTTTCTTT. Translation gives CASSYTKPGRRNTEAFF.

The V and J genes are TRBV2 and TRBJ2-7; D could derive from TRBD1 or TRBD2 (5 bases each). The CDR3 is 10 amino acids. Germline CDR1 is SNHLY and CDR2 is FYNNEI. Trimming cost V 10 bases and J 5 bases, with 9 bases left between them. CDR3 sequence: CATQGHEQYF. DNA of the CDR3: TGTGCCACTCAGGGACACGAGCAGTACTTC.

There are a few counts of this clonotype. V and J are TRBV25-1 and TRBJ2-1; no firm D call. V dropped 1 base and J dropped 9 bases, with 7 bases sitting between them. Germline V CDR1 and CDR2: MGHDK, SYGVNS. The CDR3 has 12 amino acids. The DNA of the CDR3 is TGTGCCAGCAGTGAATTTTTTGGTGAGCAGTTCTTC. Translating gives CASSEFFGEQFF. The whole variable domain, remainder taken from reference TRBV25-1 and TRBJ2-1, is EADIYQTPRYLVIGTGKKITLECSQTMGHDKMYWYQQDPGMELHLIHYSYGVNSTEKGDLSSESTVSRIRTEHFPLTLESARPSHTSQYLCASSEFFGEQFFGPGTRLTVL.

Remarks on this clonotype: A read error is possible here, since a much larger clone lies one base away. The genes are TRBV12-3 or TRBV12-4 and TRBJ1-2; 7 bases are a match to TRBD1. The CDR3 totals 14 residues. The chain's CDR3 is CTSSPSAGGYGYTF. The CDR3 DNA reads as TGTACCAGCAGTCCATCGGCAGGGGGGTATGGCTACACCTTC.

This clonotype has only a few counts. The rearrangement uses TRBV7-2 and TRBJ1-1; D gene uncertain. CDR1 is SGHTA, CDR2 FQGNSA, per germline. Trimming removed 4 bases at V and 7 bases at J, with 10 bases between. This CDR3 comprises 12 residues. The chain's CDR3 is CASSSYNFEAFF. The DNA of the CDR3 is TGTGCCAGCAGCTCGTATAACTTTGAAGCTTTCTTT.

The V and J genes are TRBV6-2 or TRBV6-3 and TRBJ1-1, with D tentatively TRBD1 (5 bases). V lost 6 bases and J 3 bases, leaving 14 bases between the germline ends. Per germline, CDR1 MNHEY and CDR2 SVGEGT. The CDR3 is made up of 14 amino acids. CDR3 in amino acids: CASSERGWDTEAFF. The CDR3, as DNA: TGTGCCAGCAGCGAAAGGGGTTGGGACACTGAAGCTTTCTTT.

This chain uses TRBV7-6 with TRBJ2-3; maybe TRBD1 (5 bases). The V end lost 1 base, the J end lost 11 bases, and 13 bases lay between the germline ends. The CDR3 sequence is 13 residues long. The germline V gene encodes CDR1 SGHVS and CDR2 FNYEAQ. The CDR3: CASSLVKGQGQYF. CDR3 bases: TGTGCCAGCAGCTTAGTAAAGGGCCAGGGGCAGTATTTT.

The rearrangement uses TRBV7-6 and TRBJ1-1, with TRBD1 identical over 9 bases. Trimming took 2 bases from V and 2 from J; bases not matched to a gene: 9. The CDR3 contains 17 residues. Germline V gene sequence: CDR1 SGHVS, CDR2 FNYEAQ. This CDR3 reads CASSLTGGQGFNTEAFF. The CDR3 nucleotides read TGTGCCAGCAGCTTAACGGGAGGACAGGGGTTTAACACTGAAGCTTTCTTT.

The chain is built from TRBV6-6 and TRBJ2-4; D could derive from TRBD1 or TRBD2 (6 bases each). This CDR3 is built from 15 residues. Trimming removed 8 bases at V and 0 bases at J, with 14 bases between. The germline V gene has CDR1 MNHNY and CDR2 SVGAGI (reference sequence). CDR3 sequence: CASSPEGVAKNIQYF. The CDR3 DNA is TGTGCCAGCTCACCGGAGGGGGTAGCCAAAAACATTCAGTACTTC.

This rearrangement joins TRBV7-2 to TRBJ2-1; D call uncertain. V gave up 7 bases and J gave up 6 bases, with 13 bases separating them. CDR1 is SGHTA, CDR2 FQGNSA, per germline. This CDR3 has 13 residues. The CDR3 DNA reads TGTGCCAGCACCCCCGACAATATCAATGAGCAGTTCTTC. Its protein product is CASTPDNINEQFF. The complete variable domain, with remaining parts taken from reference TRBV7-2 and TRBJ2-1, reads GAGVSQSPSNKVTEKGKDVELRCDPISGHTALYWYRQSLGQGLEFLIYFQGNSAPDKSGLPSDRFSAERTGGSVSTLTIQRTQQEDSAVYLCASTPDNINEQFFGPGTRLTVL.

This chain uses TRBV6-8 with TRBJ2-5; D might be TRBD1 or TRBD2, each matching 5 bases. This CDR3 region has 15 residues. The V gene lost 7 bases and the J gene lost 0 bases, with 15 bases spanning the gap. Germline CDR1 MNHGY, CDR2 SAAAGT. CDR3 loop: CASTPWQGDQETQYF. The DNA of the CDR3 is TGTGCCAGCACCCCGTGGCAGGGAGACCAAGAGACCCAGTACTTC.

The chain uses TRBV15 and TRBJ2-7; D gene unclear. The germline CDR1 and CDR2 sequences are LNHNV and YYDKDF (reference sequence). Trimming left V 1 base short and J 6 bases short, with 10 bases between. The CDR3 sequence is 13 residues long. CDR3 sequence (DNA): TGTGCCACCAGCAGAGCCCTAGTCAGCGAGCAGTACGTC. This sequence encodes CATSRALVSEQYV.

The chain joins TRBV28 to TRBJ1-2, with D hard to call. Germline CDR1 reads MDHEN; CDR2 reads SYDVKM. The CDR3 sequence is 15 residues long. V was shortened by 1 base and J by 2 bases, with 11 bases between the two germline ends. The CDR3 bases are TGTGCCAGCAGTTTATATCGGACGGCAAACTATGGCTACACCTTC. Translation: CASSLYRTANYGYTF.

The chain links TRBV4-3 to TRBJ2-1; unclear D gene. Germline values: CDR1 LGHNA, CDR2 YSLEER. The CDR3 spans 15 residues. V was clipped by 5 bases and J by 2 bases, with 13 bases between them. The CDR3 reads CASSEGGETYNEQFF. CDR3 in DNA: TGCGCCAGCAGCGAAGGTGGGGAAACCTACAATGAGCAGTTCTTC.